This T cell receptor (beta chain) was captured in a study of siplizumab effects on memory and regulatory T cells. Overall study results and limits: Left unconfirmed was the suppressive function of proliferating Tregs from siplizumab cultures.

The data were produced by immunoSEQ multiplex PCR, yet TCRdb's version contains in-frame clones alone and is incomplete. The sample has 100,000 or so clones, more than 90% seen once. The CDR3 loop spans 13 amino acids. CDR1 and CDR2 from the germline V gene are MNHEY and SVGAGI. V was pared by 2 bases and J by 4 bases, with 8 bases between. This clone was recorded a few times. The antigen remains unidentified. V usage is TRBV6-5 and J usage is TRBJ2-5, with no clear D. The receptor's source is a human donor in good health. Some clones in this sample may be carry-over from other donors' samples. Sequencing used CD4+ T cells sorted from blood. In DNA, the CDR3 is TGTGCCAGCAGTTACGACATAGGAGAGACCCAGTACTTC. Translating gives CASSYDIGETQYF.